This entry features one T cell receptor beta chain sequence. The antigen remains undetermined. The sample is drawn from a study of early T cells in non-severe SARS-CoV-2 infection. Study overall: The authors sequenced bulk RNA from unsorted whole blood, leaving chains unpaired. Study-wide results and limits: Database matching using VDJdb favored anti-spike CD8 responses, with private and CD4 specificities left missing.

Looked up from germline, CDR1 is ENHRY and CDR2 is SYGVKD. CDR3 length: 15 residues. V shed 2 bases, J shed 0 bases, and the junction held 4 bases outside the gene matches. Unique molecular identifiers tagged individual cDNA molecules. TCRdb used MiXCR to reprocess the 5' RACE reads, holding one entry per CDR3 protein. The profile shows 95,000 to 110,000 distinct CDR3 sequences, over 8.5% of them singletons. Sequenced: whole blood. V is TRBV10-3 and J is TRBJ2-7, with TRBD1 matching over 7 bases. The TCR comes from an adult who was a healthcare worker with PCR-confirmed SARS-CoV-2 infection or an uninfected control (not recorded which). The CDR3 coding sequence is TGTGCCATCAGTGAGCCGGGACAGAGCTCCTACGAGCAGTACTTC. Its translation is CAISEPGQSSYEQYF.